This is a list of T cell receptor beta chains from one sample in a study of blood T cell repertoires in COVID-19. TCRdb's copy holds only in-frame clones and misses some; the assay was immunoSEQ multiplex PCR. The table shows some 240,000 clones, with 87% occurring only once. Material for sequencing was peripheral blood. The receptors were gathered from a man aged 55 to 70 who had recovered from COVID-19. The conserved cysteine and the conserved F or W are not part of the CDR3 here. The order of the fields is V gene, J gene, D gene, CDR3 protein. The D gene is left open where the match is weak.

TRBV18,TRBJ1-2,NA,ASSPLDSWASGYT
TRBV6-5,TRBJ2-3,NA,ASSKPKTDTQY
TRBV7-7,TRBJ1-5,NA,ASSAPPEYQPQH
TRBV5-8,TRBJ2-4,TRBD1,ASMIGTGKGRDIQY
TRBV2,TRBJ1-6,TRBD1,ASSEAAPATGKGVYSPLH
TRBV4-1,TRBJ1-2,NA,ASSQNPMSGYT
TRBV2,TRBJ2-7,NA,ASSPLRGSEQY
TRBV5-5,TRBJ2-5,NA,ASSPWTALQETQY
TRBV2,TRBJ1-6,NA,ASNPGTQYNSPLH
TRBV11-2,TRBJ2-7,TRBD2,ASSLTPGGQDEQY
TRBV11-2,TRBJ1-6,NA,ASSSWALNSPLH
TRBV6-5,TRBJ1-5,NA,ASSYRGNQPQH
TRBV29-1,TRBJ1-1,NA,GEQVDMNTEAF
TRBV12-5,TRBJ1-2,TRBD1,ASGQTGVSGYT
TRBV28,TRBJ1-5,TRBD1,ASSLPQGDRQPQH
TRBV2,TRBJ1-3,TRBD1,ASSDGQGALGAGNTIY
TRBV3-1/TRBV3-2,TRBJ2-2,NA,ASSLRLGRGGVNTGELF
TRBV28,TRBJ2-7,TRBD1,ASSSIAGGLYEQY
TRBV7-2,TRBJ2-3,TRBD2,ASSLGASGGPPGDTQY
TRBV5-1,TRBJ2-5,TRBD2,ASSSTAGVQETQY
TRBV7-9,TRBJ2-2,NA,ASSPLGGAMTGELF
TRBV12-3/TRBV12-4,TRBJ1-2,TRBD1,ASSPRTGDGYT
TRBV5-1,TRBJ1-2,NA,ASSPGGGPYGYT
TRBV18,TRBJ2-2,TRBD1,ASSPRGLDTGELF
TRBV10-3,TRBJ1-1,TRBD1,AISSRKNQGAGVSTEAF
TRBV5-6,TRBJ2-7,TRBD1,ASSSRDSYEQY
TRBV5-4,TRBJ2-5,TRBD2,ASSLFISGVIKTQY
TRBV11-3,TRBJ1-1,NA,ASSQNRDTEAF
TRBV10-3,TRBJ1-2,TRBD1,AIRGTGSNYGYT
TRBV6-6,TRBJ1-1,NA,ASSPNLAGKNTEAF
TRBV3-1/TRBV3-2,TRBJ2-7,NA,ASSRDLTAYEQY
TRBV5-1,TRBJ2-1,TRBD1,ASSNWDRGWHEQF
TRBV28,TRBJ1-2,TRBD1,ASSLLKGALGYT
TRBV6-5,TRBJ1-3,NA,AILISPIGNTIY
TRBV14,TRBJ1-1,NA,ASSFTPGSTEAF
TRBV5-1,TRBJ2-2,TRBD1,ASSLGQGAWELF
TRBV7-9,TRBJ1-1,NA,ASSIGGRHTEAF
TRBV6-4,TRBJ2-1,TRBD2,ASRRTSGGGEQF
TRBV10-3,TRBJ1-4,NA,AISENPGRGNEKLF
TRBV24-1,TRBJ2-5,TRBD1,ATSSSRDRGQETQY
TRBV5-1,TRBJ2-1,NA,ASSLERLRVDEQF
TRBV5-1,TRBJ2-5,NA,ASSPGGPRETQY
TRBV4-1,TRBJ1-1,TRBD1,ASSHRQGLNTEAF
TRBV28,TRBJ1-4,TRBD1,ASSKDRGRDEKLF
TRBV4-2,TRBJ1-5,TRBD1,ASSQEAGGGQPQH
TRBV27,TRBJ1-2,TRBD1,ASSPGQNYGYT
TRBV28,TRBJ2-3,TRBD1,ASSLVGTGSTDTQY
TRBV18,TRBJ1-1,NA,ASSVGQLNTEAF
TRBV5-1,TRBJ2-4,NA,ASSFGDLLAKNIQY
TRBV19,TRBJ2-1,TRBD2,ASSIQRGGQDEQF